This TCR beta chain comes out of a study of immune cell composition in non-small cell lung cancer. Broader study findings: In adenocarcinoma, maximal tumour-associated clone frequency tracked TIL tumour reactivity. Squamous lung tumours showed higher top 10 clone scores and clonality than adenocarcinomas. Squamous carcinomas (approximately 80%) more often had tumour-associated clones >0.5% than adenocarcinomas (33%).

On this clone: Its antigen remains unknown.

Germline CDR1 reads MNHNS; CDR2 reads SASEGT. The V end lost 6 bases, the J end lost 6 bases, and 18 bases lay between the germline ends. The CDR3 is 15 amino acids. Libraries were prepared by immunoSEQ multiplex PCR; TCRdb keeps only in-frame clonotypes and omits some of them. The repertoire consists of approximately 3,000 clones, with 75% occurring once and the leading ten covering roughly 12%. The origin of this receptor is a human donor with non-small cell lung cancer. The chain is built from TRBV6-1 and TRBJ2-1, with D perhaps matching TRBD2 (5 bases). Sequencing was carried out using lung tumor tissue. CDR3 sequence: CASRLRGLARNEQFF. CDR3 DNA sequence: TGTGCCAGCAGACTGCGTGGGCTAGCTCGCAATGAGCAGTTCTTC.